This TCR beta chain originates from a study of T cells in Graves' hyperthyroidism and ophthalmopathy. The study, taken as a whole, reports: Classification by a 13 V-J model distinguished ophthalmopathy from stable hyperthyroidism.

With a duration under 2 months, the hyperthyroidism was newly diagnosed in patients aged 18 to 65. Uncontrolled infection, other autoimmune disease, pregnancy or lactation excluded patients. A remark on this clonotype: Its antigen remains unidentified.

It was RNA transcripts that yielded the amplified TCR beta CDR3 regions. HTBI primers were employed in a first-round RT-PCR of the TCR CDR3. TCRdb redid the calling of the multiplex PCR reads with MiXCR, one entry per CDR3 protein. This sample has some 370,000 distinct CDR3 sequences, with roughly 15% found just once. V was cut by 1 base and J by 6 bases, with 16 bases left in between. The CDR3 contains 16 residues. Germline V gene sequence: CDR1 MDHEN, CDR2 SYDVKM. The sample consisted of blood. The rearrangement uses TRBV28 and TRBJ1-5; D not resolved. This TCR was recovered from a woman aged 25 to 39 with Graves' hyperthyroidism that later progressed to Graves' ophthalmopathy. The CDR3 here is CASSLFPASRPQPQHF. DNA of the CDR3: TGTGCCAGCAGTTTATTCCCGGCGAGCCGACCTCAGCCCCAGCATTTT.